This T cell receptor (beta chain) was obtained from a study of T cells in Graves' hyperthyroidism and ophthalmopathy. Across the study: Specimen type is peripheral blood, collected at initial diagnosis prior to any treatment. Notes on the study in general: Ophthalmopathy got predicted by the model a median roughly 6.4 months before its onset.

This clonotype was picked up many times. The antigen remains undetermined. Among the patients, aged 18 to 65, hyperthyroidism was newly diagnosed and had lasted under 2 months. Orbital computed tomography and thyroid ultrasound, together with serum TRAb and thyroxine and clinical symptoms, were used for diagnoses. The trim removed 2 bases at V and 2 bases at J, leaving 9 bases unmatched. The CDR3 sequence is 18 residues long. In germline, CDR1 is LNHNV, CDR2 YYDKDF (reference sequence). From RNA transcripts, TCR beta CDR3 regions were amplified. In the first-round RT-PCR of the TCR CDR3, the HTBI primer set was used. TCRdb ran MiXCR on the multiplex PCR reads and lists one entry per CDR3 protein. Of around 440,000 distinct CDR3 sequences listed, approximately 14% were seen once; the top ten hold around 7.7%.

The sequence was obtained from a woman younger than 30 with Graves' hyperthyroidism. Input material: blood. V is TRBV15 and J is TRBJ2-3; 11 bases agree with TRBD2. Written as DNA, the CDR3 is TGTGCCACCAGCAGACTAGCGGGAGGATGGGGGGCCACAGATACGCAGTATTTT. Protein sequence: CATSRLAGGWGATDTQYF.